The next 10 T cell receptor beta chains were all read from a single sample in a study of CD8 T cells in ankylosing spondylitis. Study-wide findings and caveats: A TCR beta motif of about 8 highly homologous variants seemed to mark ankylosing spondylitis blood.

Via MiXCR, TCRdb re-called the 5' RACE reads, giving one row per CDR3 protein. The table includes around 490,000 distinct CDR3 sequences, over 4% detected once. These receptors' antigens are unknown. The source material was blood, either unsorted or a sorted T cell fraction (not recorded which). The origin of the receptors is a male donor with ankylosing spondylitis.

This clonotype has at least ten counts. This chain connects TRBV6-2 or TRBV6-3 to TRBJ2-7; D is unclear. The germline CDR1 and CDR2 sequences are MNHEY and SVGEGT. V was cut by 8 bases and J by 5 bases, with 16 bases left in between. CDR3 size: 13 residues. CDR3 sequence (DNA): TGTGCCAGCCGAGGACGGCCCCCAGACGAGCAGTACTTC. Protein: CASRGRPPDEQYF.

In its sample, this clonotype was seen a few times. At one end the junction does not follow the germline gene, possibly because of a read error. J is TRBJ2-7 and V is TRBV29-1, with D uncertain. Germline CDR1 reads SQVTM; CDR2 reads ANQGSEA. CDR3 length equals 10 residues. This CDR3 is CSVGFETPDF. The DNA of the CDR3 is TGCAGCGTTGGATTTGAGACTCCAGACTTC.

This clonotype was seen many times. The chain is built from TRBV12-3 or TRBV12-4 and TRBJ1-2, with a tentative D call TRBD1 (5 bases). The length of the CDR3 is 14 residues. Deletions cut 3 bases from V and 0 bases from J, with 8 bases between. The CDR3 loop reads CASSLSGSNYGYTF. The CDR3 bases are TGTGCCAGCAGTTTGTCAGGGTCTAACTATGGCTACACCTTC.

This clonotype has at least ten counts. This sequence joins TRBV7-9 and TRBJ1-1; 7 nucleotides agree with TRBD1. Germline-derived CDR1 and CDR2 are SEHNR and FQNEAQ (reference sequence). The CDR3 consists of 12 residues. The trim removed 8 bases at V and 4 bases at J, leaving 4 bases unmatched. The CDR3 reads CASVPGGTEAFF. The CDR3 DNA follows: TGTGCCAGCGTACCAGGGGGCACTGAAGCTTTCTTT.

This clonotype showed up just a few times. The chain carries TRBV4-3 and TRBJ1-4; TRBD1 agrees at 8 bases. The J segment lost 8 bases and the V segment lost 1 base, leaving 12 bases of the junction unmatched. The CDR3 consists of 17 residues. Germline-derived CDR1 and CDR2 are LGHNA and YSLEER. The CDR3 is CASSQGPRGRGQEKLFF. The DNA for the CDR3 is TGCGCCAGCAGCCAAGGCCCCCGGGGCAGGGGGCAGGAAAAACTGTTTTTT.

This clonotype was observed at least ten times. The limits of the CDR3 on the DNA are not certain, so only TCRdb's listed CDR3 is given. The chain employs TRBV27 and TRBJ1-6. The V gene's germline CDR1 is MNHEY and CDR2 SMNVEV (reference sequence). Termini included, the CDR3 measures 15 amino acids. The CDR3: CASSSSISYNSPLHF.

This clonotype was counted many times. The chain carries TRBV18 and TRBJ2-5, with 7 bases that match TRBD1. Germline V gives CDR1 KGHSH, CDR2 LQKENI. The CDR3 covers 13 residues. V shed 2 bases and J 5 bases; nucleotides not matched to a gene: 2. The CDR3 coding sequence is TGTGCCAGCTCACCAGCACAGGGGGAGACCCAGTACTTC. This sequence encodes CASSPAQGETQYF.

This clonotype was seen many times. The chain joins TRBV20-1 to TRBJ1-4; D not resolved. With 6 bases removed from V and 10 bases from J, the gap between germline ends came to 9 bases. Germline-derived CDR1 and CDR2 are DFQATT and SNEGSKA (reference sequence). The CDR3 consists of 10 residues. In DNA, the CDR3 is TGCAGTGCCAGTAATTCAAAACTGTTTTTT. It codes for CSASNSKLFF.

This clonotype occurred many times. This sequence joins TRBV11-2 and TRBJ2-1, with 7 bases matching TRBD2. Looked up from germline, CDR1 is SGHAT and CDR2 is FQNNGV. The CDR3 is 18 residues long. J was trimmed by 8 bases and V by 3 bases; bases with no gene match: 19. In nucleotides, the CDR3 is TGTGCCAGCAGCTTTCTCCCCCCATTTGTGGGGAGGGTCTATGAGCAGTTCTTC. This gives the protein CASSFLPPFVGRVYEQFF.

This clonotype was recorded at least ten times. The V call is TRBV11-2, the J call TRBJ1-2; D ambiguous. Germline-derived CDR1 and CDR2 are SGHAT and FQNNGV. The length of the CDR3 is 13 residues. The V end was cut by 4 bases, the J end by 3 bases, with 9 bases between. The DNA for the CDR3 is TGTGCCAGCAGCTCTCAGATATACTATGGCTACACCTTC. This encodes CASSSQIYYGYTF. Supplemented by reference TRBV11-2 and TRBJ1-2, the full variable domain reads EAGVAQSPRYKIIEKRQSVAFWCNPISGHATLYWYQQILGQGPKLLIQFQNNGVVDDSQLPKDRFSAERLKGVDSTLKIQPAKLEDSAVYLCASSSQIYYGYTFGSGTRLTVV.